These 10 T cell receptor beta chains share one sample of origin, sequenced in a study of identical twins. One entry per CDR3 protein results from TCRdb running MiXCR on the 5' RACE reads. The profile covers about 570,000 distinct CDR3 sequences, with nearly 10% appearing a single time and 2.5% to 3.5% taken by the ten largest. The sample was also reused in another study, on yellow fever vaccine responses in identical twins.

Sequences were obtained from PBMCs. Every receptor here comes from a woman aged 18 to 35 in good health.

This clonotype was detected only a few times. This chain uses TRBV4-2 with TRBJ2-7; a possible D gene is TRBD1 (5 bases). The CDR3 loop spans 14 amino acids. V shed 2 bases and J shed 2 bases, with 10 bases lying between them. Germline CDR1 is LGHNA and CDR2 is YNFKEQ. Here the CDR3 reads CASSQWQGTYEQYF. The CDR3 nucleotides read TGTGCCAGCAGCCAATGGCAGGGTACCTACGAGCAGTACTTC.

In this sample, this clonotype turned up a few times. The CDR3 region is CASSYGLAGNYEQYF. The CDR3 region has the DNA TGCGCCAGCAGCTACGGACTAGCGGGGAACTACGAGCAGTACTTC. The J gene is TRBJ2-7, the V gene TRBV5-1; 12 nucleotides align to TRBD2. The CDR3 spans 15 residues. The V and J ends lost 3 bases and 3 bases, in that order; junction bases with no gene match: 4. CDR1 and CDR2 (germline): SGHRS, YFSETQ. Complete variable domain (other parts from reference TRBV5-1 and TRBJ2-7): KAGVTQTPRYLIKTRGQQVTLSCSPISGHRSVSWYQQTPGQGLQFLFEYFSETQRNKGNFPGRFSGRQFSNSRSEMNVSTLELGDSALYLCASSYGLAGNYEQYFGPGTRLTVT.

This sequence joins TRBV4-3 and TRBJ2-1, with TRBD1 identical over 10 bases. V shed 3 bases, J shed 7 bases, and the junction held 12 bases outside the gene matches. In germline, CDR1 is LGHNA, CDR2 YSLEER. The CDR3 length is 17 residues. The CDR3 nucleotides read TGCGCCAGCAGCCATTTCTCCGGGACAGGGGCAGGTAATGAGCAGTTCTTC. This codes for CASSHFSGTGAGNEQFF.

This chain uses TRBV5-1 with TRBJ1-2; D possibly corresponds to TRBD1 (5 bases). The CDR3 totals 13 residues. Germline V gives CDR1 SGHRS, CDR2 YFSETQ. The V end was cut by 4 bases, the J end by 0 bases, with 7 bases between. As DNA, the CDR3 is TGCGCCAGCAGCGAGGGACCTAACTATGGCTACACCTTC. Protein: CASSEGPNYGYTF.

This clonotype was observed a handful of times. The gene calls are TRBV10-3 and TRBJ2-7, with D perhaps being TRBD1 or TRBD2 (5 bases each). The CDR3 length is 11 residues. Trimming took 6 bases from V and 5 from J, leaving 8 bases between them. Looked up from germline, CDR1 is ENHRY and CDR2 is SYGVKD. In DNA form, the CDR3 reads TGTGCCATCAGGGGACCCGACGAGCAGTACTTC. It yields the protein CAIRGPDEQYF.

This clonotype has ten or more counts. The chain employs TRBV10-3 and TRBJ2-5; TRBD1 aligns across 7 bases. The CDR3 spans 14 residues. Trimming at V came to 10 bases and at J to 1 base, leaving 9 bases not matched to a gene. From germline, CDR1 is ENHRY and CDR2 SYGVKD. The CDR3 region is CASHRGVGQETQYF. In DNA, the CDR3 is TGTGCCAGCCACAGGGGAGTCGGCCAAGAGACCCAGTACTTC.

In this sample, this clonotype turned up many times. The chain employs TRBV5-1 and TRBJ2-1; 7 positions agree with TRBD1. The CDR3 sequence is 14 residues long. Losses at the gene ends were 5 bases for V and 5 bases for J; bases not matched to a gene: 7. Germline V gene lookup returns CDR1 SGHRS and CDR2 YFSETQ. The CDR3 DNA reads TGCGCCAGCAGACCCCGACAGGGAAACAATGAGCAGTTCTTC. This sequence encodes CASRPRQGNNEQFF. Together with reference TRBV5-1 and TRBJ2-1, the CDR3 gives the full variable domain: KAGVTQTPRYLIKTRGQQVTLSCSPISGHRSVSWYQQTPGQGLQFLFEYFSETQRNKGNFPGRFSGRQFSNSRSEMNVSTLELGDSALYLCASRPRQGNNEQFFGPGTRLTVL.

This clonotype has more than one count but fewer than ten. The CDR3 reads CASSSTGTGFDLIYEQYF. The CDR3 coding sequence is TGTGCCAGCAGTTCGACCGGGACAGGGTTTGACCTTATTTACGAGCAGTACTTC. The gene calls are TRBV27 and TRBJ2-7, with 9 bases lining up with TRBD1. With 4 bases clipped from V and 4 bases from J, the junction kept 17 bases outside the gene matches. Germline V gives CDR1 MNHEY, CDR2 SMNVEV (reference sequence). The CDR3 length is 18 residues.

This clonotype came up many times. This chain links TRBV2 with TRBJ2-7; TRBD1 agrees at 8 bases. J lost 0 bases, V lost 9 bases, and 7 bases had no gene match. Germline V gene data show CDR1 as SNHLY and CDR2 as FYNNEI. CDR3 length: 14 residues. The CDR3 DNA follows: TGTGCCAGTAGGTCCGGGACAGGCTCCTACGAGCAGTACTTC. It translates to CASRSGTGSYEQYF.

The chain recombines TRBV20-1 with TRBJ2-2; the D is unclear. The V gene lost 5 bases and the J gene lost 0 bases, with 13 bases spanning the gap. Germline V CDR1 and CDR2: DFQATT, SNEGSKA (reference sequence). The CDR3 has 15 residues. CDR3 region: CSAPILTPNTGELFF. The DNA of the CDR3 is TGCAGTGCTCCCATTTTGACACCGAACACCGGGGAGCTGTTTTTT.